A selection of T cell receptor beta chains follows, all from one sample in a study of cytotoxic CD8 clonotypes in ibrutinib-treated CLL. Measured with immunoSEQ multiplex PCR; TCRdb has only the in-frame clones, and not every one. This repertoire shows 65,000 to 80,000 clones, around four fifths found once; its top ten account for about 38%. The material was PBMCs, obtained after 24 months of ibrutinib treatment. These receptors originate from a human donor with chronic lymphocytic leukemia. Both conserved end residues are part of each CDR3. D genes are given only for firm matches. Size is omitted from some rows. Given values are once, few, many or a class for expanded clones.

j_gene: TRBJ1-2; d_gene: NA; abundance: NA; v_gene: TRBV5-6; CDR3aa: CASSSRLVNYGYTF; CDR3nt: TGTGCCAGCAGCTCCAGATTAGTTAACTATGGCTACACCTTC
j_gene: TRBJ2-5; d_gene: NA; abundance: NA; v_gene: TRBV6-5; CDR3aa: CASRNNQETQYF; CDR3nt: TGTGCCAGCAGGAACAATCAAGAGACCCAGTACTTC
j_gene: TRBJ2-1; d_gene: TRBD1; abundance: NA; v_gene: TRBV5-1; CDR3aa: CASSLPPGQGYNEQFF; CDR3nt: TGCGCCAGCAGCTTGCCTCCGGGACAGGGCTACAATGAGCAGTTCTTC
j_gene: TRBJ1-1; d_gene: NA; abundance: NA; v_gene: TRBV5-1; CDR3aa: CASSLILNTEAFF; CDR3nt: TGCGCCAGCAGCTTGATACTGAACACTGAAGCTTTCTTT
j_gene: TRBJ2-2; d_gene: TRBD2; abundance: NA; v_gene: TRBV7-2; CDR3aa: CASSLLAENTGELFF; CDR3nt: TGTGCCAGCAGCTTACTAGCGGAGAACACCGGGGAGCTGTTTTTT
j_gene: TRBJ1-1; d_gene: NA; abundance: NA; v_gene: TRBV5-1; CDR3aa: CASSPQGNTEAFF; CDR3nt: TGCGCCAGCAGCCCACAGGGGAACACTGAAGCTTTCTTT
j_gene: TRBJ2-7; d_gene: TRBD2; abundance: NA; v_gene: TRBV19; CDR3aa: CASSWGGSAEQYF; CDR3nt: TGTGCCAGTAGTTGGGGAGGGTCAGCCGAGCAGTACTTC
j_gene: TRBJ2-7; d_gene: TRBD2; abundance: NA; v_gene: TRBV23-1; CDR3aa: CAREVPLHEQYF; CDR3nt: TGCGCCCGGGAGGTCCCCTTGCACGAGCAGTACTTC
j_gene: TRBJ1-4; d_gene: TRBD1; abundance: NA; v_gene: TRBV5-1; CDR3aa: CASSSVQGVGNEKLFF; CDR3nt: TGCGCCAGCAGCTCCGTTCAGGGGGTTGGTAATGAAAAACTGTTTTTT
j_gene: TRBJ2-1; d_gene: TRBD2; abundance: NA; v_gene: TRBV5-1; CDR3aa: CASSSSGRTNEQFF; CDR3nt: TGCGCCAGCAGCTCTAGCGGGAGGACGAATGAGCAGTTCTTC
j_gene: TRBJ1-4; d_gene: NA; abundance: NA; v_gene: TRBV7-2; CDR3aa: CASSLPAGLDEKLFF; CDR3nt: TGTGCCAGCAGCCTACCTGCGGGGCTGGATGAAAAACTGTTTTTT
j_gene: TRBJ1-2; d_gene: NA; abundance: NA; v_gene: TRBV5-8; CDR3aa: CASSSSRGGFRYGYTF; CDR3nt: TGTGCCAGCAGCTCCAGCCGGGGGGGTTTCCGGTATGGCTACACCTTC
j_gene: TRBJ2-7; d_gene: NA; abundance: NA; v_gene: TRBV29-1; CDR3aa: CSVVLGLYEQYF; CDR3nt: TGCAGCGTTGTATTGGGCCTATACGAGCAGTACTTC
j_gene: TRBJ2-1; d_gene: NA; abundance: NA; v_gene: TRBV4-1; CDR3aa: CASSQVATIYNEQFF; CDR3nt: TGCGCCAGCAGCCAAGTCGCTACTATATACAATGAGCAGTTCTTC
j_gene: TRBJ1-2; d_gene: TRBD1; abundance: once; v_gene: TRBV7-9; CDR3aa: CASSVRTGGAVNGYTF; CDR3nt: TGTGCCAGCAGCGTCCGGACAGGGGGCGCGGTAAATGGCTACACCTTC
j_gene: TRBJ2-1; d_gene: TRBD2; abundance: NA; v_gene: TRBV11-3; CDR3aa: CASSFYGGSYNEQFF; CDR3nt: TGTGCCAGCAGCTTTTATGGCGGGAGCTACAATGAGCAGTTCTTC
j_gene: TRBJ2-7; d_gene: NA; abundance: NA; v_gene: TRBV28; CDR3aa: CASSQNYEQYF; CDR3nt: TGTGCCAGCAGTCAGAACTACGAGCAGTACTTC
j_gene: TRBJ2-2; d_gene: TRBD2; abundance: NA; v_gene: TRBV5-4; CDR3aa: CASSPPGLAGPGELFF; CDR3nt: TGTGCCAGCAGCCCGCCGGGACTAGCGGGACCCGGGGAGCTGTTTTTT
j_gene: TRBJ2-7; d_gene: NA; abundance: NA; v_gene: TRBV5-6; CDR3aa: CASSFAGNPYEQYF; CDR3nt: TGTGCCAGCAGCTTCGCGGGGAACCCCTACGAGCAGTACTTC
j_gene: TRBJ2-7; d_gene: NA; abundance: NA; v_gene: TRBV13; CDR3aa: CASSRGTGGGFYEQYF; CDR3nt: TGTGCCAGCAGCCGGGGGACAGGCGGGGGTTTCTACGAGCAGTACTTC
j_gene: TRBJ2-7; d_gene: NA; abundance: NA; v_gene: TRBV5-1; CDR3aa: CASSSHGRDSYEQYF; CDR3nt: TGCGCCAGCAGCTCCCATGGCCGCGACTCCTACGAGCAGTACTTC
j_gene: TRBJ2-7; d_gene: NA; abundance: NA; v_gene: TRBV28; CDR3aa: CASKTASYEQYF; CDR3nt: TGTGCCAGCAAAACAGCCTCCTACGAGCAGTACTTC
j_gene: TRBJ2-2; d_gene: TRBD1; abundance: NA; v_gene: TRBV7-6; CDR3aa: CASSLGQGPNTGELFF; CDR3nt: TGTGCCAGCAGCTTAGGACAGGGCCCGAACACCGGGGAGCTGTTTTTT
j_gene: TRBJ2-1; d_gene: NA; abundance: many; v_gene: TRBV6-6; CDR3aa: CASSTGTLEQFF; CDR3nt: TGTGCCAGCAGTACAGGGACTCTAGAGCAGTTCTTC
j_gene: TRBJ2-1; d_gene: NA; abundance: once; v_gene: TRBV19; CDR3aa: CASSRQGNNEQFF; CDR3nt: TGTGCCAGTAGTCGACAAGGGAACAATGAGCAGTTCTTC
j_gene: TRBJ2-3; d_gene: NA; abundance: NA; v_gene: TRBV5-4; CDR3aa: CASSVRQAITDTQYF; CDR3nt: TGTGCCAGCAGCGTTAGACAGGCGATCACAGATACGCAGTATTTT
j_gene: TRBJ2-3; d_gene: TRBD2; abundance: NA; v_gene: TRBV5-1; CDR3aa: CASSQVSGSGTDTQYF; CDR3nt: TGCGCCAGCAGCCAAGTTAGCGGGAGCGGAACAGATACGCAGTATTTT
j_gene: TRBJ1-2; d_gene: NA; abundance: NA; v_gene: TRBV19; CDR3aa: CASSVNWGQEHGYTF; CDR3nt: TGTGCCAGTAGTGTTAACTGGGGGCAGGAGCATGGCTACACCTTC
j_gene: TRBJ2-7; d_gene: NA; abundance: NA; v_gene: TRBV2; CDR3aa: CASSLQGNEQYF; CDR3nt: TGTGCCAGCAGCCTCCAGGGGAACGAGCAGTACTTC
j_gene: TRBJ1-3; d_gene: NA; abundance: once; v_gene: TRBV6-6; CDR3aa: CASRNIGSGNTIYF; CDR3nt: TGTGCCAGCAGGAACATCGGCTCTGGAAACACCATATATTTT
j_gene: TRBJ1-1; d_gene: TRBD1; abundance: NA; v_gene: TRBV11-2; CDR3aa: CASSLTWTGNTEAFF; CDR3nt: TGTGCCAGCAGCTTAACATGGACAGGGAACACTGAAGCTTTCTTT
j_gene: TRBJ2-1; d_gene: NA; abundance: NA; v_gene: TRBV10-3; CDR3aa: CAIRGLSYNEQFF; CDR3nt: TGTGCCATCAGGGGACTTTCCTACAATGAGCAGTTCTTC